This entry features one TCR beta chain sequence. The antigen is unknown. This entry comes from a study of Tregs in tolerant kidney transplant recipients. Unstimulated Tregs (CD4+CD25+CD127-) and CD4+CD25- non-Tregs were sorted from PBMCs. The V gene's germline CDR1 is SGHRS and CDR2 YFSETQ. CDR3 length: 13 residues. With 9 bases removed from V and 3 bases from J, the gap between germline ends came to 12 bases. Only in-frame clones appear in the TCRdb table, and some are missing; sequencing was by immunoSEQ multiplex PCR. The sample has about 110,000 clones, roughly 89% seen once. Study-level findings and limits: Donor-specific Treg expansion exceeded global Treg expansion in tolerant patients, suggesting antigen drive. The small number of patients limits these findings pending further validation. The most relevant donor-specific Treg TCRbeta repertoire apparently came from expansion with activated donor B cells.

The sequenced sample was CD4+ T cells from blood, obtained before the transplant. V gene TRBV5-1 combines with J gene TRBJ2-2, with D possibly being TRBD1 (5 bases). The receptor was isolated from a human donor who received a combined kidney and bone marrow transplant. CDR3 nucleotide sequence: TGCGCCACCAGGGAAGGGGACACCGGGGAGCTGTTTTTT. Residues: CATREGDTGELFF.